A single sample gave rise to the 29 T cell receptor beta chains below, sequenced in a study of Ad26.COV2.S vaccination and SARS-CoV-2 variants. The treatment is: some 20 received Ad26.COV2.S at low or high dose, single or two shots; 5 received placebo; per-sample allocation not given. Sampling happened 63 days after the first vaccine or placebo injection. The repertoire was sequenced with immunoSEQ multiplex PCR; TCRdb's copy has only in-frame clones and lacks some. The data show over 400,000 clones, 75% to 90% seen once. Sequencing was performed on peripheral blood, taken in a trial of Ad26.COV2.S vaccine versus placebo. Source of these receptors: a person between 18 and 59 years old who received the Ad26.COV2.S COVID-19 vaccine or a placebo.

On this clone itself: One junction end does not reproduce the germline sequence, and a read error may be involved. J is TRBJ1-6 and V is TRBV4-3; the D gene is possibly TRBD1 (6 bases). This CDR3 contains 16 residues. Germline V lookup: CDR1 LGHNA, CDR2 YSLEER. As DNA, the CDR3 is TGCGCCCGCAGCCGGCCGGGACATCCAAAGGATTCACCCCTCCACTTT. Its translation is CARSRPGHPKDSPLHF.

The chain couples TRBV2 to TRBJ1-5; D is unclear. Germline V gene sequence: CDR1 SNHLY, CDR2 FYNNEI. The CDR3 runs 14 residues. Between the trimmed V and J ends, which lost 2 bases and 4 bases, there was a span of 9 bases. Written as DNA, the CDR3 is TGTGCCAGCAGTGAACTGGGGAGAAATCAGCCCCAGCATTTT. It is translated as CASSELGRNQPQHF.

There are a few counts of this clone. The chain uses TRBV4-1 and TRBJ2-2, with TRBD1 matching over 9 bases. J lost 5 bases, V lost 0 bases, and 7 bases had no gene match. CDR1 and CDR2 (germline): MGHRA, YSYEKL. The CDR3 consists of 17 residues. The CDR3 loop is CASSQDTGDRVTGELFF. The CDR3 coding sequence is TGCGCCAGCAGCCAAGATACAGGGGACAGGGTTACCGGGGAGCTGTTTTTT.

The chain is built from TRBV3-1 (or the pseudogene TRBV3-2) and TRBJ2-5; D might be TRBD2 (6 bases). Trimming cost V 2 bases and J 5 bases, with 12 bases left between them. This CDR3 comprises 14 residues. In germline, CDR1 is LGHDT, CDR2 YNNKEL (reference sequence). This CDR3 reads CASSQLAGRETQYF. DNA for the CDR3: TGTGCCAGCAGCCAACTGGCAGGGAGGGAGACCCAGTACTTC.

J is TRBJ2-1 and V is TRBV5-1, with 8 bases identical to TRBD2. There are 17 residues in the CDR3. V lost 1 base to trimming and J lost 8 bases; unmatched junction nucleotides: 14. Germline lookup yields CDR1 SGHRS and CDR2 YFSETQ. CDR3 sequence reads: CASSLSLRSGSSHEQFF. CDR3 sequence (DNA): TGCGCCAGCAGCTTGTCTCTTAGGAGCGGGAGTTCCCATGAGCAGTTCTTC.

The V and J genes are TRBV5-1 and TRBJ2-3, with 10 bases fitting TRBD2. The germline gives CDR1 SGHRS, CDR2 YFSETQ. The CDR3 is 16 residues long. The junction had 3 bases not matched to a gene; V was cut back by 2 bases and J by 0 bases. The CDR3 nucleotides are TGCGCCAGCAGCTTCTGGACTAGCGGAAGCACAGATACGCAGTATTTT. It translates to CASSFWTSGSTDTQYF.

V usage is TRBV5-5 and J usage is TRBJ1-1, with a tentative D call TRBD1 (5 bases). CDR1 is SGHKS, CDR2 YYEKEE, per germline (reference sequence). The CDR3 is made up of 14 amino acids. V was clipped by 3 bases and J by 5 bases, with 14 bases between them. The CDR3 nucleotides read TGTGCCAGCAGCTGGAGTGTGCAGGGAACTGAAGCTTTCTTT. Encoded protein: CASSWSVQGTEAFF.

V is TRBV19 and J is TRBJ1-2, with unresolved D. From germline, CDR1 is LNHDA and CDR2 SQIVND (reference sequence). The CDR3 runs 14 residues. The V end was cut by 4 bases, the J end by 4 bases, with 13 bases between. The CDR3 DNA sequence: TGTGCCAGTAGTACGGCCCCCGGCCCCTATGGCTACACCTTC. This translates into CASSTAPGPYGYTF.

This chain uses TRBV19 with TRBJ2-2; tentatively, D is TRBD2 (5 bases). The V end lost 3 bases, the J end lost 2 bases, and 7 bases lay between the germline ends. The CDR3 has 14 residues. The germline V gene has CDR1 LNHDA and CDR2 SQIVND (reference sequence). The CDR3 bases are TGTGCCAGTAGTATCGGGATCAACACCGGGGAGCTGTTTTTT. Translated, it gives CASSIGINTGELFF.

This clone was counted a single time. The CDR3 spells CASSLQSEAGELFF. In DNA form, the CDR3 reads TGCGCCAGCAGCCTCCAGAGTGAGGCCGGGGAGCTGTTTTTT. This chain links TRBV4-3 with TRBJ2-2; D is undetermined. Germline V lookup: CDR1 LGHNA, CDR2 YSLEER. This CDR3 region has 14 residues. The V gene lost 4 bases and the J gene lost 6 bases, with 12 bases spanning the gap.

The chain recombines TRBV6-5 with TRBJ1-2, with 8 bases aligning to TRBD1. The CDR3 runs to 14 residues. J was trimmed by 4 bases and V by 4 bases; bases with no gene match: 5. Per germline, CDR1 MNHEY and CDR2 SVGAGI. The CDR3 loop reads CASSSQGARYGYTF. CDR3 DNA sequence: TGTGCCAGCAGTTCCCAGGGGGCCCGCTATGGCTACACCTTC.

The DNA for the CDR3 is TGTGCCAGCAGCTTGTATGACAGGGGGCCCGGGGACTATGGCTACACCTTC. Translating it yields CASSLYDRGPGDYGYTF. This sequence joins TRBV11-2 and TRBJ1-2; TRBD1 matches at 10 bases. The CDR3 consists of 17 residues. Germline assignment: CDR1 SGHAT and CDR2 FQNNGV. After removal of 3 bases from V and 3 bases from J, the junction contained 10 bases not matched to a gene.

The chain is built from TRBV5-6 and TRBJ2-7; D remains unclear. With 4 bases removed from V and 3 bases from J, the gap between germline ends came to 17 bases. The V gene's germline CDR1 is SGHDT and CDR2 YYEEEE. The CDR3 is made up of 15 amino acids. The DNA of the CDR3 is TGTGCCAGCAGCGGGAAAGATCGGCCCCGCTACGAGCAGTACTTC. This sequence encodes CASSGKDRPRYEQYF.

The rearrangement joins TRBV6-5 to TRBJ1-1; D unclear. The CDR3 sequence is 15 residues long. Between the trimmed V and J ends, which lost 5 bases and 1 base, there was a span of 14 bases. Germline CDR1 is MNHEY and CDR2 is SVGAGI. The CDR3 sequence: CASSSGAAANTEAFF. The CDR3 DNA sequence: TGTGCCAGCAGTAGCGGCGCGGCTGCGAACACTGAAGCTTTCTTT.

The gene calls are TRBV9 and TRBJ2-5; tentatively, D is TRBD2 (6 bases). In germline, CDR1 is SGDLS, CDR2 YYNGEE. This CDR3 contains 16 residues. With 4 bases removed from V and 2 bases from J, the gap between germline ends came to 18 bases. CDR3 sequence reads: CASSLGPAGWQETQYF. The CDR3 bases are TGTGCCAGCAGCTTGGGCCCGGCGGGGTGGCAAGAGACCCAGTACTTC.

The J gene is TRBJ1-3, the V gene TRBV7-9; the match to TRBD1 covers 8 bases. J was trimmed by 4 bases and V by 5 bases; bases with no gene match: 7. CDR1 is SEHNR, CDR2 FQNEAQ, per germline (reference sequence). The CDR3 loop spans 15 amino acids. CDR3 DNA sequence: TGTGCCAGCAGCGGGACAGGTACGAGCGGAAACACCATATATTTT. Protein product: CASSGTGTSGNTIYF.

This chain joins TRBV7-2 and TRBJ1-1; 11 bases agree with TRBD1. The CDR3 consists of 15 residues. Germline CDR1 reads SGHTA; CDR2 reads FQGNSA. V shed 6 bases, J shed 6 bases, and the junction held 9 bases outside the gene matches. CDR3 bases: TGTGCCAGCAGGGCGAGGACAGGGGGCATGGCTGAAGCTTTCTTT. Translation gives CASRARTGGMAEAFF.

The rearrangement links TRBV7-9 to TRBJ2-2, with D hard to call. Per the germline V gene, CDR1 is SEHNR and CDR2 is FQNEAQ (reference sequence). The CDR3 is made up of 10 amino acids. V was shortened by 11 bases and J by 1 base, with 2 bases between the two germline ends. The CDR3 spells CAWNTGELFF. DNA for the CDR3: TGTGCCTGGAACACCGGGGAGCTGTTTTTT.

The CDR3 DNA reads as TGTGCCAGCAGCTTGGGACTAGCGAATGAGCAGTTCTTC. Its protein product is CASSLGLANEQFF. The chain joins TRBV5-4 to TRBJ2-1; TRBD2 matches 8 bases. CDR3 length: 13 residues. The J segment lost 7 bases and the V segment lost 0 bases, leaving 0 bases of the junction unmatched. In germline, CDR1 is SGHNT, CDR2 YYREEE (reference sequence). The full variable domain, its missing parts supplied by reference TRBV5-4 and TRBJ2-1, is ETGVTQSPTHLIKTRGQQVTLRCSSQSGHNTVSWYQQALGQGPQFIFQYYREEENGRGNFPPRFSGLQFPNYSSELNVNALELDDSALYLCASSLGLANEQFFGPGTRLTVL.

The chain is built from TRBV7-2 and TRBJ2-5, with a possible D match to TRBD2 (5 bases). Trimming took off 5 bases at V and 1 base at J, with 14 bases between the two ends. Germline loops: CDR1 SGHTA, CDR2 FQGNSA. The CDR3 spans 15 residues. CDR3 sequence (DNA): TGTGCCAGCAGCGGGTCATCGACTATCCAAGAGACCCAGTACTTC. As protein: CASSGSSTIQETQYF.

This rearrangement joins TRBV18 to TRBJ2-2, with a possible D match to TRBD1 (6 bases). Per the germline V gene, CDR1 is KGHSH and CDR2 is LQKENI. The germline V and J ends were trimmed by 3 bases and 4 bases, with 9 bases remaining between them. CDR3 size: 14 residues. In DNA, the CDR3 is TGTGCCAGCTCACCGGGACAAACCACCGGGGAGCTGTTTTTT. Translated: CASSPGQTTGELFF. The variable domain in full, completed from reference TRBV18 and TRBJ2-2, reads NAGVMQNPRHLVRRRGQEARLRCSPMKGHSHVYWYRQLPEEGLKFMVYLQKENIIDESGMPKERFSAEFPKEGPSILRIQQVVRGDSAAYFCASSPGQTTGELFFGEGSRLTVL.

V usage is TRBV5-1 and J usage is TRBJ2-5; no definite D call. The germline gives CDR1 SGHRS, CDR2 YFSETQ. With 4 bases removed from V and 5 bases from J, the gap between germline ends came to 15 bases. The length of the CDR3 is 14 residues. This CDR3 reads CASSERNSLETQYF. The CDR3 region has the DNA TGCGCCAGCAGCGAACGAAACTCGCTGGAGACCCAGTACTTC.

V gene TRBV7-6 combines with J gene TRBJ2-1; 13 nucleotides line up with TRBD2. The ends lost 5 bases at V and 4 bases at J; junction bases unmatched: 14. The germline gives CDR1 SGHVS, CDR2 FNYEAQ. The CDR3 covers 19 residues. This CDR3 is CASSNLGTSGTGGYNEQFF. DNA for the CDR3: TGTGCCAGCAGCAATCTGGGGACTAGCGGGACGGGGGGGTACAATGAGCAGTTCTTC.

The rearrangement uses TRBV5-5 and TRBJ2-2, with unresolved D. The CDR3 is 13 residues long. Trimming cost V 1 base and J 3 bases, with 4 bases left between them. Germline CDR1 SGHKS, CDR2 YYEKEE (reference sequence). CDR3 bases: TGTGCCAGCAGCTTGATCTACACCGGGGAGCTGTTTTTT. Its translation: CASSLIYTGELFF.

A few counts support this clone. This rearrangement joins TRBV27 to TRBJ1-1, with a tentative D call TRBD1 (5 bases). Germline assignment: CDR1 MNHEY and CDR2 SMNVEV (reference sequence). The CDR3 has 13 amino acids. The V and J ends lost 4 bases and 3 bases respectively, with 9 bases between them. CDR3 protein: CASSYRTYTEAFF. In nucleotides, the CDR3 is TGTGCCAGCAGTTACCGGACATACACTGAAGCTTTCTTT.

The CDR3 coding sequence is TGTGCCAGCAGTCGTACGGGACGAGGAGGCTACACCTTC. This translates into CASSRTGRGGYTF. The chain uses TRBV28 and TRBJ1-2; the D gene is possibly TRBD1 (5 bases). The V end lost 5 bases, the J end lost 8 bases, and 15 bases lay between the germline ends. The length of the CDR3 is 13 residues. The germline CDR1 and CDR2 sequences are MDHEN and SYDVKM.

The V and J genes are TRBV3-1 (or the pseudogene TRBV3-2) and TRBJ2-5; the match to TRBD2 covers 10 bases. Germline V lookup: CDR1 LGHDT, CDR2 YNNKEL (reference sequence). The CDR3 contains 14 residues. With V trimmed by 3 bases and J by 5 bases, 3 bases remained unmatched. As DNA, the CDR3 is TGTGCCAGCAGCCAGGCTAGCGGGGGTGAGACCCAGTACTTC. This encodes CASSQASGGETQYF.

This clone was detected only once. The rearrangement uses TRBV7-2 and TRBJ1-2, with 8 nucleotides matching TRBD1. Germline CDR1 and CDR2: SGHTA and FQGNSA. Trimming removed 7 bases from V and 6 bases from J; junction bases left unmatched: 13. The CDR3 runs to 15 residues. The CDR3 nucleotides read TGTGCCAGCACCCTCTTTCGGACAGGGCCGGATGGCTACACCTTC. It translates to CASTLFRTGPDGYTF.

The chain links TRBV7-7 to TRBJ2-3; 8 bases align to TRBD1. The CDR3 extends over 16 amino acids. The junction had 8 bases not matched to a gene; V was cut back by 5 bases and J by 1 base. Germline V lookup: CDR1 SSHAT, CDR2 FNYEAQ (reference sequence). The DNA of the CDR3 is TGTGCCAGCAGCCCCGGACAGGGAGACGGCACAGATACGCAGTATTTT. It translates to CASSPGQGDGTDTQYF.